The 27 T cell receptor beta chains in this list originate from one sample, sequenced in a study of T-cell memory formation after mild COVID-19. TCRdb recomputed calls from the 5' RACE reads with MiXCR, one row per CDR3 protein. The sample contains 470,000 or so distinct CDR3 sequences, around 20% of which appear only once. What was sequenced was PBMCs or a T cell subset sorted from them (not recorded which). The receptors derive from an adult woman who had mild COVID-19 (a few samples of this study predate the infection). Cell type and time point are not known.

There are a few counts of this clonotype. J is TRBJ2-1 and V is TRBV5-5, with a weak D call TRBD2 (6 bases). The V gene lost 0 bases and the J gene lost 8 bases, with 15 bases spanning the gap. Germline V lookup: CDR1 SGHKS, CDR2 YYEKEE (reference sequence). The CDR3 has 15 residues. CDR3 region: CASSLAGGTRDEQFF. CDR3 DNA: TGTGCCAGCAGCTTGGCCGGAGGGACCAGGGATGAGCAGTTCTTC.

This sequence joins TRBV7-2 and TRBJ2-7; 9 bases map to TRBD1. Unmatched junction bases numbered 2, after V lost 0 bases and J lost 5 bases. Germline CDR1 is SGHTA and CDR2 is FQGNSA. This CDR3 is built from 14 residues. The CDR3 DNA reads as TGTGCCAGCAGCTTAGCGGGGACAGGGAACGAGCAGTACTTC. Translated, it gives CASSLAGTGNEQYF.

In its sample, this clonotype was seen a few times. The V and J genes are TRBV2 and TRBJ2-1; 14 bases agree with TRBD2. The CDR3 consists of 16 residues. In germline, CDR1 is SNHLY, CDR2 FYNNEI. The junction had 6 bases not matched to a gene; V was cut back by 6 bases and J by 5 bases. The CDR3 reads CASSGGLAGANNEQFF. DNA of the CDR3: TGTGCCAGCAGCGGGGGACTAGCGGGGGCCAACAATGAGCAGTTCTTC.

The rearrangement links TRBV5-5 to TRBJ1-1; 7 bases are a match to TRBD1. Trimming took 3 bases from V and 0 from J; bases not matched to a gene: 8. CDR1 is SGHKS and CDR2 is YYEKEE in the germline V gene (reference sequence). This CDR3 spans 16 amino acids. The CDR3 sequence is CASSSKQGSLNTEAFF. For the CDR3, the DNA is TGTGCCAGCAGCTCTAAACAGGGGTCCTTGAACACTGAAGCTTTCTTT.

In this sample, this clonotype turned up a few times. This sequence joins TRBV5-6 and TRBJ2-4, with 7 bases aligning to TRBD1. This CDR3 region has 14 residues. The germline V gene encodes CDR1 SGHDT and CDR2 YYEEEE. The V segment lost 4 bases and the J segment 4 bases; nucleotides outside the gene matches: 5. The CDR3 region is CASSPGTVKNIQYF. The CDR3 DNA follows: TGTGCCAGCAGCCCCGGGACAGTAAAAAACATTCAGTACTTC.

Only a few counts were recorded for this clonotype. The V gene is TRBV7-6, the J gene TRBJ2-3, with a tentative D call TRBD2 (6 bases). This CDR3 spans 16 amino acids. CDR1 is SGHVS, CDR2 FNYEAQ, per germline. The ends were cut back, 1 base at V and 3 bases at J, with 14 bases in the middle. The DNA of the CDR3 is TGTGCCAGCAGCTTAGGGACACTGGGGGGAACAGATACGCAGTATTTT. Protein sequence: CASSLGTLGGTDTQYF. Looking up the rest from reference TRBV7-6 and TRBJ2-3 gives the full variable domain: GAGVSQSPRYKVTKRGQDVALRCDPISGHVSLYWYRQALGQGPEFLTYFNYEAQQDKSGLPNDRFSAERPEGSISTLTIQRTEQRDSAMYRCASSLGTLGGTDTQYFGPGTRLTVL.

The CDR3 DNA follows: TGCAGTGCTAGAGATACGAACTCTGGAAACACCATATATTTT. It yields the protein CSARDTNSGNTIYF. The chain joins TRBV20-1 to TRBJ1-3; no clear D gene. The CDR3 consists of 14 residues. Germline V gives CDR1 DFQATT, CDR2 SNEGSKA (reference sequence). V lost 0 bases and J lost 0, with 6 bases in between.

A few counts support this clonotype. V is TRBV7-3 and J is TRBJ2-5; 7 bases are a match to TRBD2. The germline CDR1 and CDR2 sequences are SGHTA and FQGTGA. The CDR3 extends over 15 amino acids. Losses at the gene ends were 4 bases for V and 2 bases for J; bases not matched to a gene: 7. The CDR3 DNA sequence: TGTGCCAGCAGCTCCGGACTAGTTCATCAAGAGACCCAGTACTTC. Translating it yields CASSSGLVHQETQYF.

The chain has TRBV20-1 and TRBJ2-1; maybe TRBD2 (5 bases). This CDR3 is 15 amino acids long. Germline V gene sequence: CDR1 DFQATT, CDR2 SNEGSKA (reference sequence). The V gene lost 3 bases and the J gene lost 0 bases, with 12 bases spanning the gap. CDR3 region: CSARPQRSSYNEQFF. CDR3 coding DNA: TGCAGTGCTAGGCCCCAGCGGAGCTCCTACAATGAGCAGTTCTTC.

This clonotype appeared many times. This chain joins TRBV5-5 and TRBJ1-1; TRBD1 is a possible D gene (5 bases). The germline V gene encodes CDR1 SGHKS and CDR2 YYEKEE (reference sequence). There are 14 residues in the CDR3. The V end lost 4 bases, the J end lost 0 bases, and 10 bases lay between the germline ends. The CDR3 loop reads CASSRDSLNTEAFF. The CDR3 region has the DNA TGTGCCAGCAGCCGCGACAGCTTGAACACTGAAGCTTTCTTT. The complete variable domain, with remaining parts taken from reference TRBV5-5 and TRBJ1-1, reads DAGVTQSPTHLIKTRGQQVTLRCSPISGHKSVSWYQQVLGQGPQFIFQYYEKEERGRGNFPDRFSARQFPNYSSELNVNALLLGDSALYLCASSRDSLNTEAFFGQGTRLTVV.

This clonotype was seen more than once but under ten times. V usage is TRBV9 and J usage is TRBJ2-3, with TRBD2 matching over 9 bases. V lost 3 bases, J lost 2 bases, and 1 base stayed unmatched. Germline CDR1 reads SGDLS; CDR2 reads YYNGEE. CDR3 size: 14 residues. The CDR3 coding sequence is TGTGCCAGCAGCGCTAGCGGGGCCACAGATACGCAGTATTTT. Its translation is CASSASGATDTQYF.

The chain carries TRBV18 and TRBJ2-1, with D possibly TRBD2 on 6 matching bases. Germline assignment: CDR1 KGHSH and CDR2 LQKENI. V lost 3 bases to trimming and J lost 9 bases, with 18 bases between them. The CDR3 is made up of 15 amino acids. CDR3 bases: TGTGCCAGCTCACCGACCGGGGCGGGGTCCACTGAGCAGTTCTTC. Protein product: CASSPTGAGSTEQFF.

This clonotype has more than one count but fewer than ten. This chain joins TRBV24-1 and TRBJ1-1; maybe TRBD1 (5 bases). V was clipped by 9 bases and J by 6 bases, with 16 bases between them. This CDR3 is 13 amino acids long. The V gene's germline CDR1 is KGHDR and CDR2 SFDVKD. For the CDR3, the DNA is TGTGCCACCCGGGCAGGGTCGAGCCCTGAAGCTTTCTTT. The encoded protein is CATRAGSSPEAFF.

In its sample, this clonotype was seen many times. This rearrangement joins TRBV9 to TRBJ2-1, with 7 bases fitting TRBD2. CDR3 length: 16 residues. CDR1 SGDLS and CDR2 YYNGEE come from the germline V gene. Trimming at V came to 0 bases and at J to 3 bases, leaving 6 bases not matched to a gene. CDR3 loop: CASSVALLASYNEQFF. For the CDR3, the DNA is TGTGCCAGCAGCGTAGCTTTACTAGCGAGCTACAATGAGCAGTTCTTC.

This clonotype was detected a few times. The chain combines TRBV5-1 with TRBJ2-3; 8 nucleotides match TRBD2. Germline assignment: CDR1 SGHRS and CDR2 YFSETQ. Unmatched junction bases numbered 13, after V lost 3 bases and J lost 4 bases. The CDR3 spans 17 residues. As DNA, the CDR3 is TGCGCCAGCAGCTCAACGGTCGGGGGGGCCGGGTCAGATACGCAGTATTTT. As protein: CASSSTVGGAGSDTQYF.

This clonotype occurred a few times. V gene TRBV7-9 combines with J gene TRBJ2-3; D might be TRBD2 (6 bases). Deletions cut 4 bases from V and 3 bases from J, with 14 bases between. There are 15 residues in the CDR3. CDR1 is SEHNR and CDR2 is FQNEAQ in the germline V gene (reference sequence). The CDR3 nucleotides read TGTGCCAGCAGCTCGTGGACTATTCTGACAGATACGCAGTATTTT. Translating it yields CASSSWTILTDTQYF.

The chain has TRBV27 and TRBJ2-3; a weak D match, TRBD2 (5 bases). The V end was cut by 3 bases, the J end by 6 bases, with 19 bases between. Germline CDR1 is MNHEY and CDR2 is SMNVEV (reference sequence). This CDR3 contains 16 residues. The CDR3: CASSFFGSQPMDTQYF. CDR3 DNA sequence: TGTGCCAGCAGTTTCTTTGGGAGTCAGCCGATGGATACGCAGTATTTT.

This clonotype was found a few times. The rearrangement uses TRBV5-1 and TRBJ2-5; maybe TRBD1 (5 bases). Trimming took off 0 bases at V and 3 bases at J, with 12 bases between the two ends. CDR3 length equals 15 residues. Germline CDR1 SGHRS, CDR2 YFSETQ. CDR3 loop: CASSLDGREKETQYF. The CDR3 DNA reads TGCGCCAGCAGCTTGGACGGCAGGGAAAAAGAGACCCAGTACTTC.

The chain is built from TRBV7-9 and TRBJ2-1, with TRBD2 matching over 8 bases. The germline CDR1 and CDR2 sequences are SEHNR and FQNEAQ (reference sequence). CDR3 length: 14 residues. J was trimmed by 9 bases and V by 6 bases; bases with no gene match: 10. The DNA of the CDR3 is TGTGCCAGCAGGGCAAAGCGGGAGCTGGTTGAGCAGTTCTTC. Protein: CASRAKRELVEQFF.

The genes are TRBV7-2 and TRBJ1-1, with D possibly matching TRBD1 (5 bases). Germline CDR1 SGHTA, CDR2 FQGNSA. The CDR3 covers 14 residues. The V gene lost 5 bases and the J gene lost 6 bases, with 16 bases spanning the gap. The DNA for the CDR3 is TGTGCCAGCAGCCCCGCCCCAGGGCGGCCTGAAGCTTTCTTT. Amino acids: CASSPAPGRPEAFF.

This sequence joins TRBV4-1 and TRBJ1-1; 7 bases map to TRBD1. V dropped 2 bases and J dropped 2; count of bases not matched to a gene: 5. CDR3 length: 15 amino acids. The germline V gene encodes CDR1 MGHRA and CDR2 YSYEKL. Here the CDR3 DNA reads TGCGCCAGCAGCCAACCGACAGGGAGAAACACTGAAGCTTTCTTT. This translates into CASSQPTGRNTEAFF.

The chain is built from TRBV27 and TRBJ2-7; D might be TRBD1 or TRBD2, each matching 5 bases. CDR3 length: 14 residues. V lost 3 bases to trimming and J lost 2 bases, with 11 bases between them. The germline V gene encodes CDR1 MNHEY and CDR2 SMNVEV (reference sequence). The chain's CDR3 is CASSFGDQAYEQYF. In nucleotides, the CDR3 is TGTGCCAGCAGTTTTGGGGACCAAGCCTACGAGCAGTACTTC.

The V and J genes are TRBV7-9 and TRBJ1-1; 8 nucleotides align to TRBD1. This CDR3 contains 13 residues. Germline CDR1 SEHNR, CDR2 FQNEAQ (reference sequence). The V and J ends lost 0 bases and 14 bases, in that order; junction bases with no gene match: 8. CDR3 in amino acids: CASSLAGTGLVFF. CDR3 bases: TGTGCCAGCAGCTTAGCGGGGACAGGTTTGGTGTTCTTT.

The CDR3 is CASSLDGGIGYTF. The CDR3 DNA reads as TGTGCCAGCAGCTTAGATGGGGGGATAGGCTACACCTTC. The rearrangement links TRBV11-2 to TRBJ1-2; D perhaps matches TRBD1 (5 bases). The V gene lost 0 bases and the J gene lost 8 bases, with 10 bases spanning the gap. This CDR3 has 13 residues. Germline CDR1 and CDR2: SGHAT and FQNNGV.

J is TRBJ2-7 and V is TRBV6-5; possible D gene TRBD2, 6 bases. CDR3 length: 16 residues. Per the germline V gene, CDR1 is MNHEY and CDR2 is SVGAGI. V was pared by 5 bases and J by 4 bases, with 21 bases between. CDR3 DNA sequence: TGTGCCAGCAGTACCCTATCGGAGGGGATGTGGTACGAGCAGTACTTC. It yields the protein CASSTLSEGMWYEQYF.

This clonotype was found a few times. The J gene is TRBJ2-5, the V gene TRBV12-3 or TRBV12-4, with 8 nucleotides matching TRBD1. This CDR3 has 15 amino acids. The ends lost 3 bases at V and 5 bases at J; junction bases unmatched: 8. The CDR3 DNA reads as TGTGCCAGCAGTTTTTCCGGCAGGGGGCTGGAGACCCAGTACTTC. Amino acid sequence: CASSFSGRGLETQYF.

In its sample, this clonotype was seen many times. The J gene is TRBJ1-1, the V gene TRBV20-1; no definite D call. V lost 6 bases, J lost 3 bases, and 8 bases lay in between. The CDR3 spans 11 residues. CDR1 and CDR2 from the germline V gene are DFQATT and SNEGSKA (reference sequence). CDR3 in amino acids: CSARRDTEAFF. CDR3 bases: TGCAGTGCAAGGAGGGACACTGAAGCTTTCTTT.